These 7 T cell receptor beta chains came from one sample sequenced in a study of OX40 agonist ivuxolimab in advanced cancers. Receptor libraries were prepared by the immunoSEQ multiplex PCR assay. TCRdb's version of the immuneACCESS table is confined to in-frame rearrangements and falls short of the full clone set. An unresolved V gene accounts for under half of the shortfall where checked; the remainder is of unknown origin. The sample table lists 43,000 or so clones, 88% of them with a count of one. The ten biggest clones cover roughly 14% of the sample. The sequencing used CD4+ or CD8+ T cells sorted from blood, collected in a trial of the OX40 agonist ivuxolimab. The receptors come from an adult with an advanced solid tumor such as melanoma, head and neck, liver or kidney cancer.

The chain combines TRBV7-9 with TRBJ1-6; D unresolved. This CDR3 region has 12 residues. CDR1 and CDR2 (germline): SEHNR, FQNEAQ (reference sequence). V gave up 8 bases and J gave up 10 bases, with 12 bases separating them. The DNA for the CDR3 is TGTGCCAGCGCCCCCGAAGACTCACCCCTCCACTTT. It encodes CASAPEDSPLHF. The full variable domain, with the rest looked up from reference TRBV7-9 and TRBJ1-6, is DTGVSQNPRHKITKRGQNVTFRCDPISEHNRLYWYRQTLGQGPEFLTYFQNEAQLEKSRLLSDRFSAERPKGSFSTLEIQRTEQGDSAMYLCASAPEDSPLHFGNGTRLTVT.

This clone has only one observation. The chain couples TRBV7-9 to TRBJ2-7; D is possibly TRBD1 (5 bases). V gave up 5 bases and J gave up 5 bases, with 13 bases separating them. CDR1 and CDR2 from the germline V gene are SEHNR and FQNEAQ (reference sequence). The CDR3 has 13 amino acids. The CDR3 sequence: CASSPRRVHEQYF. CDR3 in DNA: TGTGCCAGCAGCCCGCGCAGGGTCCACGAGCAGTACTTC.

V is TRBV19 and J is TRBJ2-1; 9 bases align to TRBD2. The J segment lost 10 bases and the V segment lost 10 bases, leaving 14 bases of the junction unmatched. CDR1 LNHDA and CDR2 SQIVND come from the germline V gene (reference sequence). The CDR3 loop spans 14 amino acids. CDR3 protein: CATRGDSGSSEQFF. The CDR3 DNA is TGTGCCACGAGGGGCGATAGCGGGAGTTCCGAGCAGTTCTTC. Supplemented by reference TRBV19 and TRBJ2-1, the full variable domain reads DGGITQSPKYLFRKEGQNVTLSCEQNLNHDAMYWYRQDPGQGLRLIYYSQIVNDFQKGDIAEGYSVSREKKESFPLTVTSAQKNPTAFYLCATRGDSGSSEQFFGPGTRLTVL.

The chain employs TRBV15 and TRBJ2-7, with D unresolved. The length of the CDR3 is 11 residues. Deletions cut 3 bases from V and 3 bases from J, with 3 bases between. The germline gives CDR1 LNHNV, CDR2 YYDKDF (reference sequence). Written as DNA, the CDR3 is TGTGCCACCAGCAGTTACTACGAGCAGTACTTC. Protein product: CATSSYYEQYF.

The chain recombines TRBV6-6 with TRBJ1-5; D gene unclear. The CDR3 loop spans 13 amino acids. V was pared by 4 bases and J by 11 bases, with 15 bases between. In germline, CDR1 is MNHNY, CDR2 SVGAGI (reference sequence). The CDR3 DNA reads TGTGCCAGCAGTTCTGTACCTGACACGTCCCAGCATTTT. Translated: CASSSVPDTSQHF.

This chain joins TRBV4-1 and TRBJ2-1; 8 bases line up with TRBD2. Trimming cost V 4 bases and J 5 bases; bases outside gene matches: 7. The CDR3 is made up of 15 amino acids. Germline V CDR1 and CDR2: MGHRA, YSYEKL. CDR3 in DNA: TGCGCCAGCAGCCCTGGGTTAGCGGGGCACAATGAGCAGTTCTTC. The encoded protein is CASSPGLAGHNEQFF.

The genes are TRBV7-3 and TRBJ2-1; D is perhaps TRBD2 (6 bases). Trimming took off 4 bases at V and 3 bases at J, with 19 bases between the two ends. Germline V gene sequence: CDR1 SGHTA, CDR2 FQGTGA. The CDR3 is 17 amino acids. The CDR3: CASSSYSSSADYNEQFF. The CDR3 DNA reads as TGTGCCAGCAGCTCCTACTCCTCTAGCGCCGACTACAATGAGCAGTTCTTC.